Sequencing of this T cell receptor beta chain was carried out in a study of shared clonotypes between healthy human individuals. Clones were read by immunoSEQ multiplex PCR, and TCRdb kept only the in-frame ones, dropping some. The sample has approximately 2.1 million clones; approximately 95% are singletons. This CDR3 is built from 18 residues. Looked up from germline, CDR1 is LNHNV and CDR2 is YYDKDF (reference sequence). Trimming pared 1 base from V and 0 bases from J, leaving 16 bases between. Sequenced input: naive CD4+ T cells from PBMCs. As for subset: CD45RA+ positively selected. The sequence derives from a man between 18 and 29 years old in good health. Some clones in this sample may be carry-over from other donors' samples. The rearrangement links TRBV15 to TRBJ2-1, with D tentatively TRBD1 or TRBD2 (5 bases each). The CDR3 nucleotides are TGTGCCACCAGCAGAGGACCCTCGGGGCCGAGCTCCTACAATGAGCAGTTCTTC. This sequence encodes CATSRGPSGPSSYNEQFF.